The 31 T cell receptor beta chains reported below all come from one sample, sequenced in a study of T cells in Graves' hyperthyroidism and ophthalmopathy (dated by TCRdb to about 2019). Libraries were made using multiplex PCR. Instrument on record: Illumina HiSeq 2000. TCR beta CDR3 regions were amplified from RNA transcripts. The TCR CDR3 was subjected to a first round of RT-PCR using the HTBI primer set and the Qiagen OneStep RT-PCR kit. TCRdb trimmed the raw reads at Q25, called clones with MiXCR and kept productive beta chains. Rows matching on CDR3 protein sequence are summarized as one entry with the most common DNA and genes. This sample holds 150,000 or so distinct CDR3 sequences; 8% to 9.5% were observed only once. Together, the top ten hold approximately 20% of the sample. Material for sequencing was blood. Receptors were obtained from a woman under 30 with Graves' hyperthyroidism that later progressed to Graves' ophthalmopathy.

The chain joins TRBV24-1 to TRBJ2-1; TRBD1 agrees at 8 bases. V shed 5 bases, J shed 5 bases, and the junction held 7 bases outside the gene matches. The length of the CDR3 is 15 residues. CDR1 is KGHDR, CDR2 SFDVKD, per germline. DNA of the CDR3: TGTGCCACCAGTGCCCCACAGGGGGGCCACAATGAGCAGTTCTTC. Encoded protein: CATSAPQGGHNEQFF.

This clonotype was observed at least ten times. V gene TRBV7-9 combines with J gene TRBJ2-1, with D possibly matching TRBD2 (6 bases). With 0 bases removed from V and 5 bases from J, the gap between germline ends came to 11 bases. CDR1 and CDR2 (germline): SEHNR, FQNEAQ (reference sequence). There are 15 residues in the CDR3. This CDR3 reads CASSLAALANNEQFF. Written as DNA, the CDR3 is TGTGCCAGCAGCTTAGCGGCGCTAGCGAACAATGAGCAGTTCTTC.

This clonotype was detected many times. V usage is TRBV5-1 and J usage is TRBJ1-1; D gene unclear. The V gene lost 4 bases and the J gene lost 3 bases, with 7 bases spanning the gap. Germline-derived CDR1 and CDR2 are SGHRS and YFSETQ. The CDR3 runs 12 residues. Here the CDR3 reads CASSLGYTEAFF. The DNA for the CDR3 is TGCGCCAGCAGCCTTGGATACACTGAAGCTTTCTTT.

The sample holds many counts of this clonotype. This sequence joins TRBV20-1 and TRBJ2-3; 7 bases are a match to TRBD2. CDR1 is DFQATT, CDR2 SNEGSKA, per germline (reference sequence). With 2 bases clipped from V and 2 bases from J, the junction kept 4 bases outside the gene matches. The CDR3 consists of 14 residues. This CDR3 reads CSARPGTTTDTQYF. The CDR3 DNA is TGCAGTGCTAGACCTGGGACTACCACAGATACGCAGTATTTT.

The chain links TRBV29-1 to TRBJ2-4, with a tentative D call TRBD2 (5 bases). Between the trimmed V and J ends, which lost 4 bases and 0 bases, there was a span of 16 bases. Germline V gene lookup returns CDR1 SQVTM and CDR2 ANQGSEA. The CDR3 totals 16 residues. The CDR3 coding sequence is TGCAGCGTTGGGGAGCCCACCACAGTAGCCAAAAACATTCAGTACTTC. Protein: CSVGEPTTVAKNIQYF.

This clonotype was detected ten times or more. This chain links TRBV20-1 with TRBJ1-1; D not certain. The CDR3 spans 14 residues. V dropped 5 bases and J dropped 3 bases, with 16 bases sitting between them. The germline V gene encodes CDR1 DFQATT and CDR2 SNEGSKA (reference sequence). CDR3 sequence: CSASDSRGYTEAFF. Here the CDR3 DNA reads TGCAGTGCTTCAGATAGTCGAGGATACACTGAAGCTTTCTTT.

Many counts were recorded for this clonotype. V usage is TRBV7-8 and J usage is TRBJ2-3; 7 bases agree with TRBD2. The CDR3 is made up of 16 amino acids. Germline lookup yields CDR1 SGHVS and CDR2 FQNEAQ. The ends lost 2 bases at V and 4 bases at J; junction bases unmatched: 9. The DNA for the CDR3 is TGTGCCAGCAGCTTATGGGCGGGAGAGGGTGCAGATACGCAGTATTTT. This codes for CASSLWAGEGADTQYF.

This clonotype was observed many times. CDR3 protein: CASSDDTYNSPLHF. The DNA for the CDR3 is TGTGCCAGCAGTGACGACACCTATAATTCACCCCTCCACTTT. The chain links TRBV6-1 to TRBJ1-6; D is undetermined. V lost 3 bases to trimming and J lost 2 bases, with 5 bases between them. Germline CDR1 MNHNS, CDR2 SASEGT. CDR3 size: 14 residues.

This clonotype was counted at least ten times. The chain combines TRBV3-1 with TRBJ2-7; no definite D call. The CDR3 sequence is 11 residues long. With 1 base removed from V and 7 bases from J, the gap between germline ends came to 5 bases. Germline V gene data show CDR1 as LGHDT and CDR2 as YNNKEL (reference sequence). CDR3 nucleotides: TGTGCCAGCAGCCAAGTAAGGGAGCAGTACTTC. Residues: CASSQVREQYF.

In its sample, this clonotype was seen a few times. The rearrangement links TRBV4-1 to TRBJ2-3; D is ambiguous. V lost 1 base to trimming and J lost 7 bases, with 6 bases between them. Germline lookup yields CDR1 MGHRA and CDR2 YSYEKL. The CDR3 has 12 amino acids. CDR3 residues: CASSQAVHTQYF. The CDR3 DNA sequence: TGCGCCAGCAGCCAAGCCGTCCATACGCAGTATTTT.

Concerning this clonotype itself: A much larger clone lies a single base off, so this may be a read error. As DNA, the CDR3 is TGCAGCGTCCCGCCAGCGGCTGAGGAGACCCAGTACTTC. Translating gives CSVPPAAEETQYF. The V call is TRBV29-1, the J call TRBJ2-5, with D possibly TRBD2 on 5 matching bases. V gave up 6 bases and J gave up 5 bases, with 16 bases separating them. CDR1 is SQVTM and CDR2 is ANQGSEA in the germline V gene. This CDR3 has 13 amino acids.

The table lists this clonotype with many counts. The CDR3 is CAWSGQGNGNTIYF. The CDR3 coding sequence is TGTGCCTGGAGTGGTCAAGGGAATGGAAACACCATATATTTT. The gene calls are TRBV30 and TRBJ1-3; D gene uncertain. The CDR3 is 14 amino acids. Germline CDR1 reads GTSNPN; CDR2 reads SVGIG (reference sequence). Deletions cut 1 base from V and 3 bases from J, with 10 bases between.

Ten or more counts support this clonotype. V usage is TRBV2 and J usage is TRBJ2-7; 8 nucleotides align to TRBD1. V shed 7 bases, J shed 4 bases, and the junction held 9 bases outside the gene matches. CDR1 and CDR2 from the germline V gene are SNHLY and FYNNEI. The CDR3 runs 14 residues. Written as DNA, the CDR3 is TGTGCCAGCACCTCCGGGACAGGAGGTTACGAGCAGTACTTC. Amino acid sequence: CASTSGTGGYEQYF.

This clonotype was seen repeatedly, ten times or more. The chain carries TRBV6-1 and TRBJ2-5; 8 bases line up with TRBD2. After removal of 5 bases from V and 4 bases from J, the junction contained 12 bases not matched to a gene. In germline, CDR1 is MNHNS, CDR2 SASEGT. This CDR3 comprises 16 residues. CDR3 protein: CASSPNRTSLSETQYF. CDR3 bases: TGTGCCAGCAGTCCCAACCGGACTAGCTTGTCAGAGACCCAGTACTTC.

This clonotype was found many times. The chain links TRBV13 to TRBJ2-5; 7 bases match TRBD2. The CDR3 loop spans 17 amino acids. V lost 5 bases, J lost 5 bases, and 17 bases stayed unmatched. Germline V lookup: CDR1 PRHDT, CDR2 FYEKMQ (reference sequence). The CDR3 region is CASSHPEAGLLGETQYF. CDR3 nucleotide sequence: TGTGCCAGCAGCCACCCGGAAGCGGGACTCCTGGGGGAGACCCAGTACTTC. Complete variable domain (other parts from reference TRBV13 and TRBJ2-5): AAGVIQSPRHLIKEKRETATLKCYPIPRHDTVYWYQQGPGQDPQFLISFYEKMQSDKGSIPDRFSAQQFSDYHSELNMSSLELGDSALYFCASSHPEAGLLGETQYFGPGTRLLVL.

A few counts support this clonotype. The V gene is TRBV20-1, the J gene TRBJ2-1, with D unclear. The CDR3 contains 12 residues. V shed 6 bases and J shed 8 bases, with 14 bases lying between them. The germline V gene has CDR1 DFQATT and CDR2 SNEGSKA (reference sequence). CDR3 sequence: CSAIRSFDEQFF. The CDR3 DNA sequence: TGCAGTGCCATCCGGAGTTTCGATGAGCAGTTCTTC.

This clonotype was picked up many times. The gene calls are TRBV7-8 and TRBJ1-5, with TRBD1 as a possible D gene (6 bases). This CDR3 has 14 residues. V lost 6 bases and J lost 7, with 16 bases in between. Germline values: CDR1 SGHVS, CDR2 FQNEAQ. For the CDR3, the DNA is TGTGCCAGCAGTAAGGGGGGTTCTTTACAGCCCCAGCATTTT. It translates to CASSKGGSLQPQHF.

In its sample, this clonotype was seen many times. The rearrangement joins TRBV15 to TRBJ2-2, with D maybe TRBD2 (6 bases). The CDR3 runs 15 residues. Germline V lookup: CDR1 LNHNV, CDR2 YYDKDF (reference sequence). With 5 bases removed from V and 3 bases from J, the gap between germline ends came to 13 bases. CDR3: CATSGSRGYTGELFF. CDR3 bases: TGTGCCACCAGCGGTTCGCGGGGATACACCGGGGAGCTGTTTTTT.

Notes on this clonotype: At one end, the junction sequence differs from germline, possibly due to a read error. The V call is TRBV6-2 or TRBV6-3, the J call TRBJ1-5, with D unclear. Germline lookup yields CDR1 MNHEY and CDR2 SVGEGT. The CDR3 spans 12 residues. The DNA for the CDR3 is TGTGCCCGCAGTCCTCCCAATCAGCCCCAGCATTTT. Residues: CARSPPNQPQHF.

This clonotype has a count of ten or more. The chain couples TRBV20-1 to TRBJ1-1; 8 bases match TRBD1. CDR1 and CDR2 from the germline V gene are DFQATT and SNEGSKA (reference sequence). With 6 bases clipped from V and 5 bases from J, the junction kept 8 bases outside the gene matches. The CDR3 has 13 amino acids. The CDR3 reads CSALAGGWTEAFF. In DNA, the CDR3 is TGCAGTGCGTTGGCAGGGGGCTGGACTGAAGCTTTCTTT.

This clonotype was seen at least ten times. J is TRBJ1-5 and V is TRBV19, with 10 bases that match TRBD1. V lost 5 bases and J lost 2; bases outside the gene matches: 3. Germline V gene data show CDR1 as LNHDA and CDR2 as SQIVND (reference sequence). The CDR3 has 15 residues. DNA for the CDR3: TGTGCCAGTAGTGCAGGACAGGGGGGCAATCAGCCCCAGCATTTT. It encodes CASSAGQGGNQPQHF.

This clonotype was counted at least ten times. The genes are TRBV2 and TRBJ1-1; a possible D gene is TRBD1 (5 bases). Germline lookup yields CDR1 SNHLY and CDR2 FYNNEI. Trimming shortened V by 0 bases and J by 2 bases, and 10 bases separated the two germline ends. This CDR3 contains 15 residues. CDR3 amino acids: CASSEARQGNTEAFF. CDR3 nucleotides: TGTGCCAGCAGTGAAGCGCGGCAGGGAAACACTGAAGCTTTCTTT.

CDR3 amino acids: CASSPGRDEKLFF. In nucleotides, the CDR3 is TGTGCCAGCTCACCAGGCAGGGATGAAAAACTGTTTTTT. The V gene is TRBV18, the J gene TRBJ1-4, with a weak D call TRBD1 (5 bases). The germline V and J ends were trimmed by 2 bases and 6 bases, with 7 bases remaining between them. This CDR3 is 13 amino acids long. Germline CDR1 KGHSH, CDR2 LQKENI. The full variable domain, its missing parts supplied by reference TRBV18 and TRBJ1-4, is NAGVMQNPRHLVRRRGQEARLRCSPMKGHSHVYWYRQLPEEGLKFMVYLQKENIIDESGMPKERFSAEFPKEGPSILRIQQVVRGDSAAYFCASSPGRDEKLFFGSGTQLSVL.

Many counts were recorded for this clonotype. The chain carries TRBV6-1 and TRBJ1-5; 7 bases align to TRBD1. The trim removed 4 bases at V and 4 bases at J, leaving 7 bases unmatched. Germline lookup yields CDR1 MNHNS and CDR2 SASEGT. The CDR3 has 15 residues. The CDR3 DNA is TGTGCCAGCAGTGCGGGGACAGAAAGAAATCAGCCCCAGCATTTT. As protein: CASSAGTERNQPQHF.

This clonotype was picked up many times. The junction differs from germline at one of its ends, possibly a read error. The gene calls are TRBV6-1 and TRBJ2-6; 8 positions agree with TRBD2. CDR1 is MNHNS and CDR2 is SASEGT in the germline V gene. The CDR3 covers 17 residues. CDR3: CASSEAGVPSGANVLTF. In nucleotides, the CDR3 is TGTGCCAGCAGCGAAGCGGGAGTTCCCTCTGGGGCCAACGTCCTGACTTTC.

This clonotype appeared many times. The V and J genes are TRBV28 and TRBJ1-2; 9 nucleotides line up with TRBD1. The CDR3 contains 14 residues. V shed 6 bases, J shed 8 bases, and the junction held 10 bases outside the gene matches. Germline values: CDR1 MDHEN, CDR2 SYDVKM. In DNA, the CDR3 is TGTGCCAGCAGAACACCGGGGACAGGGCAGGGCTACACCTTC. This encodes CASRTPGTGQGYTF.

In its sample, this clonotype was seen many times. The chain carries TRBV2 and TRBJ1-6; no definite D call. Trimming pared 1 base from V and 10 bases from J, leaving 8 bases between. Per the germline V gene, CDR1 is SNHLY and CDR2 is FYNNEI. The CDR3 spans 13 residues. CDR3 residues: CASSEGVVSPLHF. For the CDR3, the DNA is TGTGCCAGCAGTGAAGGCGTGGTATCACCCCTCCACTTT.

This clonotype was recorded at least ten times. The chain couples TRBV2 to TRBJ2-7, with no clear D. The V end was cut by 3 bases, the J end by 6 bases, with 6 bases between. This CDR3 comprises 11 residues. Germline V gene data show CDR1 as SNHLY and CDR2 as FYNNEI. The CDR3 DNA reads as TGTGCCAGCAGTGATGGTGCCGAGCAGTACTTC. Protein product: CASSDGAEQYF.

In this sample, this clonotype turned up many times. V is TRBV5-1 and J is TRBJ2-1; 14 bases align to TRBD2. CDR1 SGHRS and CDR2 YFSETQ come from the germline V gene. The junction had 5 bases not matched to a gene; V was cut back by 0 bases and J by 6 bases. The CDR3 consists of 17 residues. CDR3 in amino acids: CASSLGLAGGPANEQFF. CDR3 sequence (DNA): TGCGCCAGCAGCTTGGGACTAGCGGGAGGGCCTGCCAATGAGCAGTTCTTC.

This clonotype appeared many times. This CDR3 reads CASSPSPGQIKSSSNTEAFF. The CDR3 DNA is TGTGCCAGCAGCCCTTCCCCGGGACAAATAAAAAGCAGCTCGAACACTGAAGCTTTCTTT. The chain has TRBV6-2 or TRBV6-3 and TRBJ1-1, with a possible D match to TRBD1 (6 bases). Germline values: CDR1 MNHEY, CDR2 SVGEGT. The CDR3 totals 20 residues. Between the trimmed V and J ends, which lost 6 bases and 1 base, there was a span of 30 bases.

This clonotype occurred many times. The chain joins TRBV12-3 or TRBV12-4 to TRBJ1-1; unclear D gene. Trimming shortened V by 3 bases and J by 1 base, and 3 bases separated the two germline ends. The CDR3 has 12 residues. CDR3 DNA: TGTGCCAGCAGTTTGAAGAACACTGAAGCTTTCTTT. Its protein product is CASSLKNTEAFF.